Below are 30 T cell receptor beta chains sequenced from a single sample in a study of T cells in Graves' hyperthyroidism and ophthalmopathy. Amplification of TCR beta CDR3 regions was performed using RNA transcripts as template. When the TCR CDR3 underwent first-round RT-PCR, the HTBI primer set was used. TCRdb independently ran MiXCR on the multiplex PCR reads; one entry per CDR3 protein. Of 750,000 to 900,000 distinct CDR3 sequences in the sample, approximately 40% were seen once. Sequencing was carried out using blood. The receptors were gathered from a man between 18 and 35 years old with Graves' hyperthyroidism.

The chain has TRBV12-3 or TRBV12-4 and TRBJ2-5, with D uncertain. The germline V and J ends were trimmed by 11 bases and 7 bases, with 20 bases remaining between them. There are 13 residues in the CDR3. CDR3 in amino acids: CAPDRGERGTQYF. Here the CDR3 DNA reads TGTGCCCCCGATCGCGGAGAGCGAGGGACCCAGTACTTC.

This clonotype appeared a few times. The CDR3 region is CAISEGTPATGELFF. Written as DNA, the CDR3 is TGTGCCATCAGTGAGGGTACGCCCGCCACCGGGGAGCTGTTTTTT. This chain connects TRBV10-3 to TRBJ2-2; D gene ambiguous. The V end lost 2 bases, the J end lost 4 bases, and 11 bases lay between the germline ends. CDR3 size: 15 residues. Germline loops: CDR1 ENHRY, CDR2 SYGVKD.

V gene TRBV27 combines with J gene TRBJ1-5; the match to TRBD1 covers 10 bases. With 5 bases clipped from V and 3 bases from J, the junction kept 4 bases outside the gene matches. Germline CDR1 MNHEY, CDR2 SMNVEV (reference sequence). CDR3 length equals 15 residues. This CDR3 reads CASSDGTGANQPQHF. The CDR3 DNA is TGTGCCAGCAGTGACGGGACAGGGGCCAATCAGCCCCAGCATTTT.

The V gene is TRBV7-8, the J gene TRBJ2-5; possible D gene TRBD2, 6 bases. CDR1 is SGHVS, CDR2 FQNEAQ, per germline. CDR3 length: 13 amino acids. Trimming stripped 5 bases from V and 4 bases from J, with 11 bases between. This CDR3 is CASSHGGTETQYF. The CDR3 coding sequence is TGTGCCAGCAGCCACGGGGGTACAGAGACCCAGTACTTC.

This clonotype was observed a few times. A read error may be the cause here, since a much bigger clone is one base away. The CDR3 loop reads CASSQVQAYEQYF. For the CDR3, the DNA is TGCGCCAGCAGCCAAGTACAGGCCTACGAGCAGTACTTC. The chain uses TRBV4-1 and TRBJ2-7; weak D call: TRBD1 (5 bases). The length of the CDR3 is 13 residues. Germline CDR1 and CDR2: MGHRA and YSYEKL. The V gene lost 1 base and the J gene lost 2 bases, with 6 bases spanning the gap.

This clonotype has a count of ten or more. V gene TRBV10-3 combines with J gene TRBJ1-3; D unclear. V was cut by 6 bases and J by 0 bases, with 12 bases left in between. The CDR3 length is 15 residues. Germline V gene data show CDR1 as ENHRY and CDR2 as SYGVKD. CDR3 region: CAIRDGGNSGNTIYF. The CDR3 DNA is TGTGCCATCAGGGACGGAGGAAACTCTGGAAACACCATATATTTT.

The chain couples TRBV12-3 or TRBV12-4 to TRBJ2-5; 13 nucleotides align to TRBD2. The CDR3 is made up of 17 amino acids. V was clipped by 5 bases and J by 1 base; unmatched bases: 7. CDR3 DNA: TGTGCCAGCAGTCCCGGACTAGCGGGGGCACGCCAAGAGACCCAGTACTTC. It codes for CASSPGLAGARQETQYF.

A few counts support this clonotype. V gene TRBV12-3 or TRBV12-4 combines with J gene TRBJ1-3; 9 bases align to TRBD1. J was trimmed by 4 bases and V by 7 bases; bases with no gene match: 5. This CDR3 comprises 14 residues. CDR3 residues: CASIRDRDGNTIYF. Written as DNA, the CDR3 is TGTGCCAGCATCAGGGACAGGGACGGAAACACCATATATTTT.

This clonotype was counted at least ten times. V gene TRBV19 combines with J gene TRBJ1-1; the D gene is possibly TRBD1 (5 bases). Germline assignment: CDR1 LNHDA and CDR2 SQIVND (reference sequence). Trimming took 8 bases from V and 4 from J, leaving 11 bases between them. This CDR3 region has 12 residues. CDR3 amino acids: CASGTLGTEAFF. Written as DNA, the CDR3 is TGTGCCAGTGGGACCTTGGGCACTGAAGCTTTCTTT.

This clonotype turned up a few times. This chain uses TRBV20-1 with TRBJ2-7, with D possibly matching TRBD2 (7 bases). The CDR3 runs 14 residues. Trimming removed 3 bases at V and 4 bases at J, with 16 bases between. Germline CDR1 reads DFQATT; CDR2 reads SNEGSKA (reference sequence). CDR3 nucleotide sequence: TGCAGTGCTAGTCGCGGCGGGGGCCCTTACGAGCAGTACTTC. Translation gives CSASRGGGPYEQYF.

The genes are TRBV7-9 and TRBJ2-2, with D possibly matching TRBD1 (5 bases). Trimming removed 6 bases from V and 6 bases from J, with 17 bases in between. Germline V gene sequence: CDR1 SEHNR, CDR2 FQNEAQ (reference sequence). CDR3 length: 15 residues. This CDR3 reads CASSLGPWASGELFF. CDR3 coding DNA: TGTGCCAGCAGTTTGGGGCCATGGGCGTCCGGGGAGCTGTTTTTT.

There are a few counts of this clonotype. The chain combines TRBV7-2 with TRBJ2-7; the match to TRBD1 covers 10 bases. CDR1 SGHTA and CDR2 FQGNSA come from the germline V gene. The ends lost 5 bases at V and 6 bases at J; junction bases unmatched: 10. The CDR3 covers 15 residues. The CDR3: CASSPRGTGDREQYF. In nucleotides, the CDR3 is TGTGCCAGCAGCCCACGAGGGACAGGGGATCGCGAGCAGTACTTC. The full variable domain, its missing parts supplied by reference TRBV7-2 and TRBJ2-7, is GAGVSQSPSNKVTEKGKDVELRCDPISGHTALYWYRQSLGQGLEFLIYFQGNSAPDKSGLPSDRFSAERTGGSVSTLTIQRTQQEDSAVYLCASSPRGTGDREQYFGPGTRLTVT.

Only a few counts were recorded for this clonotype. The chain carries TRBV9 and TRBJ2-7, with D uncertain. V gave up 3 bases and J gave up 2 bases, with 12 bases separating them. The CDR3 has 14 amino acids. CDR1 and CDR2 (germline): SGDLS, YYNGEE. The CDR3 loop reads CASSAGMAAYEQYF. DNA for the CDR3: TGTGCCAGCAGCGCTGGCATGGCCGCCTACGAGCAGTACTTC.

A few counts support this clonotype. This chain uses TRBV20-1 with TRBJ1-1; 10 positions agree with TRBD1. After removal of 5 bases from V and 3 bases from J, the junction contained 3 bases not matched to a gene. Germline CDR1 is DFQATT and CDR2 is SNEGSKA (reference sequence). This CDR3 has 13 amino acids. In DNA, the CDR3 is TGCAGTGCTCGGACAGGGGGATACACTGAAGCTTTCTTT. Protein product: CSARTGGYTEAFF.

The CDR3 bases are TGTGCCAGCCGCGGAGGGGGGGGCCTCCTCTCTGGAAACACCATATATTTT. The encoded protein is CASRGGGGLLSGNTIYF. The chain has TRBV2 and TRBJ1-3; possibly TRBD1 for D (6 bases). The length of the CDR3 is 17 residues. Trimming left V 8 bases short and J 0 bases short, with 20 bases between. The germline CDR1 and CDR2 sequences are SNHLY and FYNNEI.

The V call is TRBV6-1, the J call TRBJ1-1; D might be TRBD1 (6 bases). V was clipped by 2 bases and J by 1 base, with 14 bases between them. CDR3 length: 16 residues. Per the germline V gene, CDR1 is MNHNS and CDR2 is SASEGT. The CDR3 sequence is CASSEYLGAQNTEAFF. The CDR3, as DNA: TGTGCCAGCAGTGAATACTTGGGGGCACAGAACACTGAAGCTTTCTTT.

This sequence joins TRBV20-1 and TRBJ2-3; the D is unclear. Trimming stripped 6 bases from V and 3 bases from J, with 4 bases between. The germline gives CDR1 DFQATT, CDR2 SNEGSKA (reference sequence). This CDR3 is built from 10 residues. For the CDR3, the DNA is TGCAGTGCCCGAACAGATACGCAGTATTTT. Amino acids: CSARTDTQYF.

The rearrangement uses TRBV25-1 and TRBJ2-7; D tentatively reads TRBD1 or TRBD2 (5 bases each). The germline V gene encodes CDR1 MGHDK and CDR2 SYGVNS. There are 16 residues in the CDR3. V lost 6 bases and J 3 bases, leaving 21 bases between the germline ends. CDR3 sequence (DNA): TGTGCCAGCAGCTTGGGGACCCCGGGACCATACTACGAGCAGTACTTC. As protein: CASSLGTPGPYYEQYF.

The chain links TRBV4-1 to TRBJ2-5; D not certain. V lost 4 bases and J lost 2, with 17 bases in between. Germline values: CDR1 MGHRA, CDR2 YSYEKL. This CDR3 region has 16 residues. In DNA form, the CDR3 reads TGCGCCAGCAGCCTCACGCGAGAACATACTCAAGAGACCCAGTACTTC. Its protein is CASSLTREHTQETQYF.

V is TRBV5-4 and J is TRBJ2-7, with a possible D match to TRBD1 (6 bases). The CDR3 length is 15 residues. CDR1 is SGHNT, CDR2 YYREEE, per germline (reference sequence). V gave up 5 bases and J gave up 4 bases, with 19 bases separating them. CDR3 sequence reads: CASSHYTGKGYEQYF. The CDR3 DNA is TGTGCCAGCAGTCATTACACAGGGAAAGGGTACGAGCAGTACTTC.

This clonotype came up many times. V usage is TRBV29-1 and J usage is TRBJ2-5; D not resolved. The V gene's germline CDR1 is SQVTM and CDR2 ANQGSEA. This CDR3 spans 13 amino acids. Trimming stripped 7 bases from V and 8 bases from J, with 20 bases between. CDR3 nucleotide sequence: TGCAGCGCGACGCCCGAATCACCCCTAACCCAGTACTTC. This codes for CSATPESPLTQYF.

Details on this clonotype: With a much larger clone just one base away, this may be a read error. J is TRBJ1-5 and V is TRBV2, with unresolved D. V was shortened by 1 base and J by 0 bases, with 7 bases between the two germline ends. This CDR3 spans 15 amino acids. Germline assignment: CDR1 SNHLY and CDR2 FYNNEI. The CDR3: CASSEEWISNQPQHF. Written as DNA, the CDR3 is TGTGCCAGCAGTGAAGAGTGGATTAGCAATCAGCCCCAGCATTTT.

J is TRBJ2-7 and V is TRBV9, with 10 bases lining up with TRBD1. The germline V gene has CDR1 SGDLS and CDR2 YYNGEE. The ends lost 3 bases at V and 6 bases at J; junction bases unmatched: 6. The CDR3 is 14 residues long. The CDR3 loop reads CASSAGTGEGEQYF. The CDR3 nucleotides are TGTGCCAGCAGCGCCGGGACAGGGGAGGGCGAGCAGTACTTC.

This clonotype was observed at least ten times. The CDR3 spells CSVNMGTGAGANVLTF. CDR3 DNA: TGCAGCGTCAATATGGGGACAGGGGCCGGGGCCAACGTCCTGACTTTC. The V and J genes are TRBV29-1 and TRBJ2-6, with 10 nucleotides matching TRBD1. Germline CDR1 SQVTM, CDR2 ANQGSEA. The CDR3 has 16 residues. J gave up 4 bases and V 6 bases, and 9 bases lay outside the gene matches.

The chain carries TRBV25-1 and TRBJ1-2; D call uncertain. Germline CDR1 reads MGHDK; CDR2 reads SYGVNS. This CDR3 has 10 residues. Deletions cut 11 bases from V and 4 bases from J, with 8 bases between. Here the CDR3 DNA reads TGTGCCGGACCGGGCTATGGCTACACCTTC. It codes for CAGPGYGYTF.

The chain employs TRBV20-1 and TRBJ1-1, with a tentative D call TRBD1 (6 bases). This CDR3 is 12 amino acids long. Per the germline V gene, CDR1 is DFQATT and CDR2 is SNEGSKA (reference sequence). The CDR3 loop reads CSLTGGQTEAFF. For the CDR3, the DNA is TGCAGCTTAACCGGGGGGCAGACTGAAGCTTTCTTT.

Regarding this clonotype: One base away lies a much larger clone, so this may be a sequencing read error. This chain links TRBV5-6 with TRBJ2-5; 9 bases fit TRBD1. The CDR3 is 14 amino acids. Germline V gene lookup returns CDR1 SGHDT and CDR2 YYEEEE. The trim removed 4 bases at V and 4 bases at J, leaving 5 bases unmatched. Here the CDR3 DNA reads TGTGCCAGCAGCACCGGGACAGGGTCAGAGACCCAGTACTTC. It translates to CASSTGTGSETQYF.

The sample holds many counts of this clonotype. The chain recombines TRBV7-2 with TRBJ2-5; 8 nucleotides agree with TRBD2. CDR3 length equals 14 residues. The V and J ends lost 3 bases and 4 bases, in that order; junction bases with no gene match: 4. CDR1 is SGHTA and CDR2 is FQGNSA in the germline V gene. CDR3 residues: CASSLGLVGETQYF. The CDR3 DNA is TGTGCCAGCAGCTTGGGACTAGTTGGAGAGACCCAGTACTTC.

The chain carries TRBV2 and TRBJ2-6; no definite D call. The V end lost 7 bases, the J end lost 4 bases, and 11 bases lay between the germline ends. CDR3 length: 14 amino acids. Germline V gene sequence: CDR1 SNHLY, CDR2 FYNNEI. The CDR3 reads CASTATQGANVLTF. CDR3 DNA sequence: TGTGCCAGCACGGCAACACAGGGGGCCAACGTCCTGACTTTC.

The chain is built from TRBV6-6 and TRBJ2-7; tentatively, D is TRBD2 (6 bases). CDR3 length equals 14 residues. V lost 5 bases and J 7 bases, leaving 18 bases between the germline ends. CDR1 is MNHNY and CDR2 is SVGAGI in the germline V gene (reference sequence). In DNA form, the CDR3 reads TGTGCCAGCAGTCCGGGACTGCCGTTGAAGGAGCAGTACTTC. This gives the protein CASSPGLPLKEQYF.